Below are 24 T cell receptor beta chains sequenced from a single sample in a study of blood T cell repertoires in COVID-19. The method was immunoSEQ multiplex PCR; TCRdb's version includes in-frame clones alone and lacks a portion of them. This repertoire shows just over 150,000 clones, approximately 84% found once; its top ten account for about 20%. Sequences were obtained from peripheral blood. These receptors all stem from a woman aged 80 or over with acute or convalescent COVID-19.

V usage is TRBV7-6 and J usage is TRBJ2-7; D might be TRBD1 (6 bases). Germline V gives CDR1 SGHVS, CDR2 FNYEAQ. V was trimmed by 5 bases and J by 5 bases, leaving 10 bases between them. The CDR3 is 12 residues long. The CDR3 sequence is CASSLTGNEQYF. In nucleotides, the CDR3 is TGTGCCAGCAGCCTGACAGGCAACGAGCAGTACTTC.

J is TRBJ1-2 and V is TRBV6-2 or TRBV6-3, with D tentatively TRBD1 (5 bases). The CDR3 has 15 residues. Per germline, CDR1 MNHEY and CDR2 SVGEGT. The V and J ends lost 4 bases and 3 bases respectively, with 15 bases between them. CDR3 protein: CASSSVGEPYYGYTF. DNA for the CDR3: TGTGCCAGCAGTTCCGTAGGGGAACCCTACTATGGCTACACCTTC.

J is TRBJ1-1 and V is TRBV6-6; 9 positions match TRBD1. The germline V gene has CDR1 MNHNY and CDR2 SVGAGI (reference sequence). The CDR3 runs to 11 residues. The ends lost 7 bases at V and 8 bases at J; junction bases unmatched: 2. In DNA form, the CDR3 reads TGTGCCAGCACGACAGGGGGGGAAGCTTTCTTT. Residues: CASTTGGEAFF.

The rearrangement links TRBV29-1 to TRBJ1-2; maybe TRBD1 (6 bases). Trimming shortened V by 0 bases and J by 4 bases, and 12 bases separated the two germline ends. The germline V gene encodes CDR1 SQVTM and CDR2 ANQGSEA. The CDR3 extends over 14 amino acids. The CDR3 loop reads CSVEEGGAGYGYTF. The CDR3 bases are TGCAGCGTTGAAGAGGGGGGGGCAGGCTATGGCTACACCTTC.

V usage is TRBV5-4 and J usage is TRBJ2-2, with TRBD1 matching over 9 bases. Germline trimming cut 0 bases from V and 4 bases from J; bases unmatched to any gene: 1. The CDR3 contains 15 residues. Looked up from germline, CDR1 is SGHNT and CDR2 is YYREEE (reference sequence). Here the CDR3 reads CASSLGTGATGELFF. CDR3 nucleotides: TGTGCCAGCAGCTTGGGGACAGGGGCCACCGGGGAGCTGTTTTTT. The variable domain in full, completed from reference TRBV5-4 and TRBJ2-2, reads ETGVTQSPTHLIKTRGQQVTLRCSSQSGHNTVSWYQQALGQGPQFIFQYYREEENGRGNFPPRFSGLQFPNYSSELNVNALELDDSALYLCASSLGTGATGELFFGEGSRLTVL.

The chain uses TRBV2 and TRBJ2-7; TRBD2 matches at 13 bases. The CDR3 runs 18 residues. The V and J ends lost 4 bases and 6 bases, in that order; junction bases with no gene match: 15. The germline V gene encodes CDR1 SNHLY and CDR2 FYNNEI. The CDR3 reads CASSGTLGGGLAGLEQYF. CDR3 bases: TGTGCCAGCAGTGGAACCCTCGGAGGGGGACTAGCGGGACTCGAGCAGTACTTC.

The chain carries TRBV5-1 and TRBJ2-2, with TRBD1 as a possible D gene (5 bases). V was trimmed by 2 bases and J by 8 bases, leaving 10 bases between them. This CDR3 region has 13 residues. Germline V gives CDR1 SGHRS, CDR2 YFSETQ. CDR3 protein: CASSFQGAGELFF. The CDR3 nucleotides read TGCGCCAGCAGCTTCCAGGGCGCTGGGGAGCTGTTTTTT.

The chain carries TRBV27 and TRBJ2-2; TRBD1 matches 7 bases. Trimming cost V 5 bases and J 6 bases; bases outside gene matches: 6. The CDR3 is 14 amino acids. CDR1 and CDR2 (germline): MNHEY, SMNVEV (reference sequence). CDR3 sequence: CASSVDRVPGELFF. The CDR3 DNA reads TGTGCCAGCAGTGTCGACAGGGTTCCCGGGGAGCTGTTTTTT.

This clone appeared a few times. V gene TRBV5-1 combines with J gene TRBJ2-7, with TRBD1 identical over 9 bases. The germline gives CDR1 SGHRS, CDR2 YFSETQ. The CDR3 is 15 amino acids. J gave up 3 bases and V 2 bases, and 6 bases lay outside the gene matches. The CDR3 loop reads CASSFTAGQGYEQYF. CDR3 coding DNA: TGCGCCAGCAGCTTTACTGCGGGACAGGGCTACGAGCAGTACTTC.

The DNA for the CDR3 is TGTGCCAGCAGTGACCCCTACCGGCGTTCTTCTAACACAGGGCCCGGCTACACCTTC. This encodes CASSDPYRRSSNTGPGYTF. The chain joins TRBV2 to TRBJ1-2; possibly TRBD1 for D (6 bases). This CDR3 has 19 residues. V was shortened by 3 bases and J by 8 bases, with 31 bases between the two germline ends. Germline CDR1 and CDR2: SNHLY and FYNNEI.

CDR3 in DNA: TGTGCCACCTCACGGCGGGGTATTATAAAGGATCAGCCCCAGCATTTT. It translates to CATSRRGIIKDQPQHF. The chain recombines TRBV19 with TRBJ1-5, with no clear D. CDR1 LNHDA and CDR2 SQIVND come from the germline V gene (reference sequence). The CDR3 has 16 amino acids. V lost 10 bases and J 5 bases, leaving 24 bases between the germline ends.

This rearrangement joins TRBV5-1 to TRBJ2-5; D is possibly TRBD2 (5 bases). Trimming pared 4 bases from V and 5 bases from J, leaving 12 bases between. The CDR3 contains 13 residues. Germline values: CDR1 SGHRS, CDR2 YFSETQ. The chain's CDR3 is CASSRGLGETQYF. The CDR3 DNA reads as TGCGCCAGCAGCCGAGGGTTAGGGGAGACCCAGTACTTC.

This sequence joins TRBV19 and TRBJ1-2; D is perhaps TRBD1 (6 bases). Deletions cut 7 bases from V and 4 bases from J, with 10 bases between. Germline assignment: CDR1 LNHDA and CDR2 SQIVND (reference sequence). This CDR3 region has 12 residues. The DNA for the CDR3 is TGTGCCAGTAAACAGGGAATCTATGGCTACACCTTC. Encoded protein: CASKQGIYGYTF.

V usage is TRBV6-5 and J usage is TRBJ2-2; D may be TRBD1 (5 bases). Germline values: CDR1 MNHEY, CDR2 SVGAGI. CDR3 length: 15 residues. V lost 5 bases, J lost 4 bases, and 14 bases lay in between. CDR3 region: CASSPQIDSTGELFF. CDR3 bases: TGTGCCAGCAGTCCCCAAATTGACAGCACCGGGGAGCTGTTTTTT.

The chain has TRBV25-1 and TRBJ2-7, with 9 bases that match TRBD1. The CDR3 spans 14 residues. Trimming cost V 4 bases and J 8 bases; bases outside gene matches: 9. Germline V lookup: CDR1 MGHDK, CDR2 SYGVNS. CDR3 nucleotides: TGTGCCAGCAGTGCTCCCGGGACAGGGTATAAGCAGTACTTC. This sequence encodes CASSAPGTGYKQYF.

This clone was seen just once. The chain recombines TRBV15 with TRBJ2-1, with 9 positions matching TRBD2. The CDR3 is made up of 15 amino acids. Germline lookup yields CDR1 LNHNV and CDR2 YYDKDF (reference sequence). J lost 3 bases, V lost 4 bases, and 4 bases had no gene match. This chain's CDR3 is CATSIVAGVYNEQFF. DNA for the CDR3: TGTGCCACCAGCATTGTAGCGGGAGTCTACAATGAGCAGTTCTTC. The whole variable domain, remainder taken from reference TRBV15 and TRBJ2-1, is DAMVIQNPRYQVTQFGKPVTLSCSQTLNHNVMYWYQQKSSQAPKLLFHYYDKDFNNEADTPDNFQSRRPNTSFCFLDIRSPGLGDTAMYLCATSIVAGVYNEQFFGPGTRLTVL.

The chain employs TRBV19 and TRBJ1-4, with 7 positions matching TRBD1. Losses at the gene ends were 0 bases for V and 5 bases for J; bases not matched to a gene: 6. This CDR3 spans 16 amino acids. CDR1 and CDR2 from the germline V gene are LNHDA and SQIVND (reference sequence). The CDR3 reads CASSIDGDRRNEKLFF. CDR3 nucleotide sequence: TGTGCCAGTAGTATAGACGGGGACAGACGAAATGAAAAACTGTTTTTT.

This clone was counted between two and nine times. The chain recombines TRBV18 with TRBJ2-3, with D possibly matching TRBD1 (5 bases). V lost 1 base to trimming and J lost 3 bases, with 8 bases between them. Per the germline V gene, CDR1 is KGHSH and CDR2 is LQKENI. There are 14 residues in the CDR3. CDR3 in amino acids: CASSPQGKTDTQYF. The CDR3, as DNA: TGTGCCAGCTCACCACAGGGGAAGACAGATACGCAGTATTTT.

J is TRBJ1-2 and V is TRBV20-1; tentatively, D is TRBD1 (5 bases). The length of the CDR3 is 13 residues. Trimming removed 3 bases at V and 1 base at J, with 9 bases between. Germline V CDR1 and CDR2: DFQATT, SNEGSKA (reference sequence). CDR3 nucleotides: TGCAGTGCTAGTGGGGCAGATAACTATGGCTACACCTTC. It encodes CSASGADNYGYTF.

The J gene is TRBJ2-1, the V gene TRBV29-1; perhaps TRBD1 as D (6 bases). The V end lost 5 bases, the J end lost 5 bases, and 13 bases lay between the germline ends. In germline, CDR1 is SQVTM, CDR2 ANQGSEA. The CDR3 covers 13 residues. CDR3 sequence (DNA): TGCAGCGTTCCGGAACAGGGAGACAATGAGCAGTTCTTC. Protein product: CSVPEQGDNEQFF.

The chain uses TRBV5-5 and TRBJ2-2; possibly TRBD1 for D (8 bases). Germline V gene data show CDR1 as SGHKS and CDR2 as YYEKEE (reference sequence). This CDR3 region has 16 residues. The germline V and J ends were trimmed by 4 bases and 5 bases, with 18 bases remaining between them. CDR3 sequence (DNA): TGTGCCAGCAGCCTCAGGACAGGGAGGGGGACCGGGGAGCTGTTTTTT. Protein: CASSLRTGRGTGELFF.

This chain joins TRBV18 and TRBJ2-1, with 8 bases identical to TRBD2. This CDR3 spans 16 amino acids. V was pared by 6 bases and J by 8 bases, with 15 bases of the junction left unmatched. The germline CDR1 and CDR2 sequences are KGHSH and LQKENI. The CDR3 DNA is TGTGCCAGCTCCATCCTCGGACAGCGGGAGCGGGATGAGCAGTTCTTC. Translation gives CASSILGQRERDEQFF.

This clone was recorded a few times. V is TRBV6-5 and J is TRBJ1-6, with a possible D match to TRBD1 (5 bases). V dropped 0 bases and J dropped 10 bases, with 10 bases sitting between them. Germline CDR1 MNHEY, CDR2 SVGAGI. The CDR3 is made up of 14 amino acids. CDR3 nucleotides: TGTGCCAGCAGTTACTCCAGGGTCCGCTCACCCCTCCACTTT. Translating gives CASSYSRVRSPLHF.

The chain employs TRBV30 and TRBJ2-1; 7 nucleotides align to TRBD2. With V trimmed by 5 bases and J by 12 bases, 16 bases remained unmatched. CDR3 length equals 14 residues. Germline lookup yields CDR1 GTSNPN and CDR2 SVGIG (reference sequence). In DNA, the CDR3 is TGTGCCTGGGACCCAGGTCTAGCGGAGGGCTTGCAGTTCTTC. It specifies CAWDPGLAEGLQFF. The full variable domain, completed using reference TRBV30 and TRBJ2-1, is SQTIHQWPATLVQPVGSPLSLECTVEGTSNPNLYWYRQAAGRGLQLLFYSVGIGQISSEVPQNLSASRPQDRQFILSSKKLLLSDSGFYLCAWDPGLAEGLQFFGPGTRLTVL.